This is a list of T cell receptor beta chains from one sample in a study of post-analysis software for immune sequencing data. TCRdb recomputed calls from the PCR reads with MiXCR, one row per CDR3 protein. The data show about 770,000 distinct CDR3 sequences, about 45% seen once. Sequencing was performed on blood. All receptors derive from a girl aged 5 to 17 with multiple sclerosis. CDR3s include the opening cysteine and the closing phenylalanine or tryptophan. A D gene is named only where the DNA matches it firmly. Rows give clone size only sometimes, using once, few, many, or a class for an expanded clone.

CDR3nt,CDR3aa,d_gene,v_gene,abundance,j_gene
TGTGCCAGCAGCTGGTACAGGGGGGAGGAGACCCAGTACTTC,CASSWYRGEETQYF,TRBD1,TRBV5-5,NA,TRBJ2-5
TGTGCCAGCAGTCCCCCCGGGGGGCAGAAAGATGGCTACACCTTC,CASSPPGGQKDGYTF,NA,TRBV28,NA,TRBJ1-2
TGCGCCAGCAGCCGCGGGACAGACTATGGCTACACCTTC,CASSRGTDYGYTF,TRBD1,TRBV4-3,few,TRBJ1-2
TGTGCCAGCAGCTTAAGTGGTAGTATCCAGTCGGGGAACTATGGCTACACCTTC,CASSLSGSIQSGNYGYTF,NA,TRBV7-2,few,TRBJ1-2
TGTGCCAGCAATTCTGGGACTAGCGTGCACGAGCAGTACTTC,CASNSGTSVHEQYF,TRBD2,TRBV12-3/TRBV12-4,NA,TRBJ2-7
TGTGCCAGCAGTGAAGGCGTTCAGGGTACGTCGTACGGGCAGTACTTC,CASSEGVQGTSYGQYF,NA,TRBV25-1,NA,TRBJ2-7
TGCGCCAGCAGCTTGTTTGAAGGACAGTCCTATGGCTACACCTTC,CASSLFEGQSYGYTF,NA,TRBV5-1,NA,TRBJ1-2
TGTGCCAGCAACAGGGTGGACGCTGAAGCTTTCTTT,CASNRVDAEAFF,NA,TRBV2,few,TRBJ1-1
TGCAGTGCTAGTATTCTGACTAGCGGTTCCTACGAGCAGTACTTC,CSASILTSGSYEQYF,TRBD2,TRBV20-1,NA,TRBJ2-7
TGTGCCAGCAACAACAGGGGGGACTACGAGCAGTACTTC,CASNNRGDYEQYF,TRBD1,TRBV7-6,NA,TRBJ2-7
TGTGTCAGCAGCCCACTAGCGACCTCCTTCAATGAGCAGTTCTTC,CVSSPLATSFNEQFF,TRBD2,TRBV12-3/TRBV12-4,NA,TRBJ2-1
TGCAGTGCTAGAATCGCAAGACAGGGGTCTGGCTACACCTTC,CSARIARQGSGYTF,TRBD1,TRBV20-1,few,TRBJ1-2
TGTGCCAGCAGCCATAGGGGGCGGGACAACGAGCAGTACTTC,CASSHRGRDNEQYF,NA,TRBV7-2,few,TRBJ2-7
TGCGCCAGCAGCTTGGAGGCCCGCAGGGGCTACACCTTC,CASSLEARRGYTF,NA,TRBV5-1,NA,TRBJ1-2
TGTGCCAGCAGTTACTCGACTGCTAGACAGGAGACCCAGTACTTC,CASSYSTARQETQYF,NA,TRBV6-6,NA,TRBJ2-5
TGTGCCAGCAGTTCCCCCCTAGGGAAGTACTTC,CASSSPLGKYF,NA,TRBV28,NA,TRBJ2-5
TGCAGCGTTGTTGGAGAGAACTCCTGCGAGCAGTACTTC,CSVVGENSCEQYF,NA,TRBV29-1,few,TRBJ2-7
TGCAGCGTTGAAGGACCCGACAGGTCGGAGACCCAGTACTTC,CSVEGPDRSETQYF,NA,TRBV29-1,few,TRBJ2-5
TGTGCCAGCAGCGGAGTAGGTGGATATGAGCAGTTCTTC,CASSGVGGYEQFF,NA,TRBV7-9,NA,TRBJ2-1
TGTGCCAGCAGCTTATACCTACAGCTGGACAGAGAAGCTAACTATGGCTACACCTTC,CASSLYLQLDREANYGYTF,NA,TRBV7-2,NA,TRBJ1-2
TGTGCCAGCAGCCCAACCCGGCAGGGGGTCCGTGGCTACACCTTC,CASSPTRQGVRGYTF,TRBD1,TRBV6-6,few,TRBJ1-2